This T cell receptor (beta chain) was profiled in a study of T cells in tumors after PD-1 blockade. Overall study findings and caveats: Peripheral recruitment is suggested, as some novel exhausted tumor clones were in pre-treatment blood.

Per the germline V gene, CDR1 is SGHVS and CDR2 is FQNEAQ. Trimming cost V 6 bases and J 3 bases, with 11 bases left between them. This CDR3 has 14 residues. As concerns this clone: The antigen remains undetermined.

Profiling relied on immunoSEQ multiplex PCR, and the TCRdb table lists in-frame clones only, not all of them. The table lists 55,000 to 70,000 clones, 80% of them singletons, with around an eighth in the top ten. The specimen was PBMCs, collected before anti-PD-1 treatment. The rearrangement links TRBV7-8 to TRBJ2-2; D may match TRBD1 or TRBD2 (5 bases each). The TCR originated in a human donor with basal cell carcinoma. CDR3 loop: CASSSGTDTGELFF. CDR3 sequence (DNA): TGTGCCAGCAGTTCCGGGACCGACACCGGGGAGCTGTTTTTT.